These T cell receptor beta chains were read from a single sample in a study of blood T cell repertoires in COVID-19. Sequencing was performed with immunoSEQ multiplex PCR; in TCRdb, only in-frame clones are kept and a portion is missing. The repertoire holds 55,000 to 80,000 clones, with about 81% as singletons. Material for sequencing was peripheral blood. The source is a human donor in a cohort sampled during active COVID-19. The CDR3 runs from the conserved cysteine through the conserved F or W. A D gene is named only where the DNA matches it firmly. For some rows the clone size is stated as once, few or many, or as a class when expanded; others skip it.

few,TRBV5-4,NA,TRBJ1-2,TGTGCCAGCAGCCTTCAGGGGATGGATGGCTACACCTTC,CASSLQGMDGYTF
NA,TRBV18,NA,TRBJ1-2,TGTGCCAGCTGGGGGGATTATGGCTACACCTTC,CASWGDYGYTF
few,TRBV6-2/TRBV6-3,NA,TRBJ2-7,TGTGCCAGCAGTCGCCTCTCGGACTCCGGCACCTACGAGCAGTACTTC,CASSRLSDSGTYEQYF
once,TRBV6-4,NA,TRBJ2-2,TGTGCCAGCAGTGACGCGGATGGGTCCGGGGAGCTGTTTTTT,CASSDADGSGELFF
NA,TRBV28,TRBD1,TRBJ2-7,TGTGCCAGCAGGCCGACTACAACAGGGGGCCCTTTGTTTTTGGAGGACGAGCAGTACTTC,CASRPTTTGGPLFLEDEQYF
few,TRBV28,TRBD1,TRBJ1-5,TGTGCCAGCAGTTCATACGCCCCAAGGACAGGGGGCTGGATCAGCAATCAGCCCCAGCATTTT,CASSSYAPRTGGWISNQPQHF
NA,TRBV3-1/TRBV3-2,NA,TRBJ2-2,TGTGCCAGCAGAAACTCAGGGAGGAGGGCTAACACCGGGGAGCTGTTTTTT,CASRNSGRRANTGELFF
many,TRBV10-1,NA,TRBJ2-1,TGCGCCAGCAGTGCTAGGGGGAATGAGCAGTTCTTC,CASSARGNEQFF
few,TRBV6-2/TRBV6-3,NA,TRBJ2-2,TGTGCCAGCAGTCCCCGGTCCCCCCTGTTCACCGGGGAGCTGTTTTTT,CASSPRSPLFTGELFF
few,TRBV6-4,TRBD2,TRBJ2-1,TGTGCCAGCAGTCGACTAGCGGGAGGGGCGAATGAGCAGTTCTTC,CASSRLAGGANEQFF
NA,TRBV7-8,TRBD2,TRBJ2-7,TGTGCCAGCAGCAGTACTAGCGGGACTACCACGAGGCAGTACTTC,CASSSTSGTTTRQYF
NA,TRBV6-1,NA,TRBJ1-6,TGTGCCAGCAGTAAAGCCGGAGGGGTCTATAATTCACCCCTCCACTTT,CASSKAGGVYNSPLHF
NA,TRBV11-3,NA,TRBJ1-3,TGTGCCAGCAGTTTCCTGAGGAAAACTAGAAACACCATATATTTT,CASSFLRKTRNTIYF
NA,TRBV5-1,NA,TRBJ2-2,TGCGCCAGCAGCCTGAACACCGGGGAGCTGTTTTTT,CASSLNTGELFF
NA,TRBV7-3,NA,TRBJ2-1,TGTGCCAGCAGCTTAGCCCTTCCCGGGGAACAGTTCTTC,CASSLALPGEQFF
NA,TRBV7-2,NA,TRBJ2-1,TGTGCCAGCAGCTTAGGGGCTTCAACCTACAATGAGCAGTTCTTC,CASSLGASTYNEQFF
NA,TRBV7-8,NA,TRBJ1-1,TGTGCCAGCAGCCAATTCGGGTCAATTGAAGCTTTCTTT,CASSQFGSIEAFF
NA,TRBV27,TRBD1,TRBJ1-5,TGTGCCAGCAGTAAAGGACAGGGGGTGATTACTCAGCCCCAGCATTTT,CASSKGQGVITQPQHF
NA,TRBV7-2,NA,TRBJ1-5,TGTGCCAGCAGCTTATTTTTTGTCGCAGGGGATCAGCCCCAGCATTTT,CASSLFFVAGDQPQHF
once,TRBV7-2,TRBD1,TRBJ1-5,TGTGCCAGCAGCTTCACAGGGGGCGCCGAGGGCAATCAGCCCCAGCATTTT,CASSFTGGAEGNQPQHF
NA,TRBV2,NA,TRBJ1-2,TGTGCCAGCAGTGGAGACAGCTATGGCTACACCTTC,CASSGDSYGYTF
few,TRBV28,TRBD1,TRBJ1-5,TGTGCCAGCAGGGGACAGAGCAATCAGCCCCAGCATTTT,CASRGQSNQPQHF
NA,TRBV27,TRBD1,TRBJ1-6,TGTGCCAGCAGTTTAGGACAGGGGGCGCTTAATTCACCCCTCCACTTT,CASSLGQGALNSPLHF
NA,TRBV16,NA,TRBJ1-2,TGTGCCAGCAGCTCCGACGGGATCTATGGCTACACCTTC,CASSSDGIYGYTF
NA,TRBV28,TRBD2,TRBJ2-1,TGTGCCAGCACCCTTAGCGGGAGGGCTCAGAATGAGCAGTTCTTC,CASTLSGRAQNEQFF
NA,TRBV28,TRBD1,TRBJ1-5,TGTGCCAGCAGTGTTGGGGACAGGGGGCGCTTGGGGGTTCAGCCCCAGCATTTT,CASSVGDRGRLGVQPQHF
NA,TRBV4-3,NA,TRBJ2-2,TGCGCCAGCAGCCAAGAGGAGGGCGTGTTAGGCGGGGAGCTGTTTTTT,CASSQEEGVLGGELFF
NA,TRBV19,NA,TRBJ1-4,TGTGCCAGTAGTCCTAGGACGGGAAATAATGAAAAACTGTTTTTT,CASSPRTGNNEKLFF
NA,TRBV28,TRBD2,TRBJ2-5,TGTGCCAGCAGCACAATCTCGGGACTAGCGGGAGGAGAGACCCAGTACTTC,CASSTISGLAGGETQYF